The present entry profiles one T cell receptor beta chain with its context. Antigen: not known. Use of 60 Vbeta and 13 Jbeta primers characterized the PCR. The repertoire was sequenced with immunoSEQ multiplex PCR; TCRdb's copy has only in-frame clones and lacks some. The sample carries around 100,000 clones, about 70% recorded once. These data belong to a study of cytomegalovirus exposure and HLA in healthy donors. Germline assignment: CDR1 KGHSH and CDR2 LQKENI. This CDR3 region has 15 residues. Trimming left V 9 bases short and J 2 bases short, with 18 bases between. Study observations and caveats: High specificity and sensitivity for cytomegalovirus status were reported for the classifier. As a later analysis showed, a missense DCLRE1C variant was linked to trimming of TCR beta V- and J-genes. Rare sequences made up most TCRs, while some public TCRs were found in many donors.

The receptor's source is a woman aged 25-40 years in good health and CMV-seronegative. The V gene is TRBV18, the J gene TRBJ2-3; D perhaps matches TRBD2 (5 bases). Input material: PBMCs. The CDR3 region has the DNA TGTGCCAGTTCCGGGATAGGGCATCCCACAGATACGCAGTATTTT. The encoded protein is CASSGIGHPTDTQYF.